This T cell receptor (beta chain) was captured in a study of control samples from healthy donors and cancer patients (TCRdb year 2020). Including cysteine and phenylalanine, the CDR3 has 15 amino acids. Only the CDR3 portion is preserved as DNA: 45 bases, with reading frame beginning at the first base. V and J are truncated by 1 base and 7 bases respectively, leaving an intervening sequence of 15 bases. The CDR1 and CDR2 encoded by the germline V gene (reference sequence) are MNHEY and SMNVEV. To note about this clone: Its antigen remains unidentified. Per-nucleotide qualities are absent, and no much larger clonotype sits a single base away.

The method behind the library was the immunoSEQ multiplex PCR assay. The immuneACCESS repertoire file appears here via TCRdb, limited to in-frame rearrangements. These files lack a portion of the clones; in checked studies, under half of the deficit traces to unresolved V genes, and the cause of the others is not known. This sample holds roughly 180,000 clones; 94% were observed only once. Of the sample, around 1.5% falls within the top ten clones. The rearranged chain carries TRBV27 and TRBJ2-3, with the D call tentatively TRBD1 or TRBD2, each fitting 7 bases. Sequences were obtained from blood. The receptor comes from a woman aged 18-29 years in good health. The nucleotide sequence reads as follows: TGTGCCAGCAGTTTATTCAGGGGGGGACCAAATACGCAGTATTTT. Its coded protein is CASSLFRGGPNTQYF.